The 32 T cell receptor beta chains in this list originate from one sample, sequenced in a study of T-cell memory formation after mild COVID-19. TCRdb re-called the 5' RACE reads through MiXCR, storing one row per CDR3 protein. The sample lists around 160,000 distinct CDR3 sequences, 11% occurring once. Material for sequencing was PBMCs or a T cell subset sorted from them (not recorded which). These receptors all come from a man aged 18 to 30 who had mild COVID-19 (a few samples of this study predate the infection). Cell type and time point are not known.

This clonotype was detected ten times or more. V is TRBV28 and J is TRBJ2-3; D is undetermined. The germline V gene has CDR1 MDHEN and CDR2 SYDVKM. The CDR3 runs to 13 residues. Trimming removed 3 bases at V and 1 base at J, with 5 bases between. The DNA of the CDR3 is TGTGCCAGCAGTTTCCAGGGCACAGATACGCAGTATTTT. It is translated as CASSFQGTDTQYF.

V is TRBV7-2 and J is TRBJ1-5; D remains unclear. The germline CDR1 and CDR2 sequences are SGHTA and FQGNSA. The CDR3 runs 13 residues. V lost 0 bases, J lost 9 bases, and 9 bases lay in between. CDR3 sequence reads: CASSLAPQWPQHF. The CDR3 DNA reads TGTGCCAGCAGCTTAGCCCCTCAGTGGCCCCAGCATTTT.

The CDR3 nucleotides are TGTGCCAGCAGCGTAGAGCAGCACGGATACATTCAGTACTTC. Its protein product is CASSVEQHGYIQYF. The chain links TRBV9 to TRBJ2-4; no clear D. The germline V gene encodes CDR1 SGDLS and CDR2 YYNGEE. The V and J ends lost 0 bases and 8 bases respectively, with 12 bases between them. The CDR3 runs to 14 residues.

In this sample, this clonotype turned up a few times. V gene TRBV29-1 combines with J gene TRBJ1-1; 8 bases are shared with TRBD1. Trimming removed 3 bases from V and 5 bases from J; junction bases left unmatched: 5. This CDR3 spans 13 amino acids. Germline-derived CDR1 and CDR2 are SQVTM and ANQGSEA. CDR3 protein: CSVDRGRRTEAFF. The CDR3, as DNA: TGCAGCGTTGACAGGGGGCGCCGGACTGAAGCTTTCTTT. Full variable domain (outside the CDR3, taken from reference TRBV29-1 and TRBJ1-1): SAVISQKPSRDICQRGTSLTIQCQVDSQVTMMFWYRQQPGQSLTLIATANQGSEATYESGFVIDKFPISRPNLTFSTLTVSNMSPEDSSIYLCSVDRGRRTEAFFGQGTRLTVV.

The table lists this clonotype with a few counts. J is TRBJ1-2 and V is TRBV20-1; D call uncertain. Trimming left V 2 bases short and J 8 bases short, with 9 bases between. The CDR3 runs to 11 residues. Germline CDR1 DFQATT, CDR2 SNEGSKA (reference sequence). CDR3 protein: CSARKNRGYTF. The CDR3 coding sequence is TGCAGTGCTAGAAAGAATCGGGGCTACACCTTC.

CDR3: CSAREIGRGGGYTF. As DNA, the CDR3 is TGCAGTGCTAGAGAGATCGGCAGGGGTGGCGGCTACACCTTC. The V and J genes are TRBV20-1 and TRBJ1-2, with D possibly being TRBD1 (6 bases). V lost 0 bases and J 8 bases, leaving 16 bases between the germline ends. This CDR3 region has 14 residues. CDR1 is DFQATT and CDR2 is SNEGSKA in the germline V gene (reference sequence).

This chain links TRBV6-5 with TRBJ1-3; maybe TRBD1 (5 bases). The germline V and J ends were trimmed by 2 bases and 0 bases, with 11 bases remaining between them. CDR3 length: 16 residues. Germline assignment: CDR1 MNHEY and CDR2 SVGAGI. The CDR3 loop reads CASSYGGTSSGNTIYF. The CDR3, as DNA: TGTGCCAGCAGTTACGGGGGGACGAGCTCTGGAAACACCATATATTTT.

This clonotype was counted at least ten times. The rearrangement joins TRBV7-9 to TRBJ2-3; D gene ambiguous. The V end was cut by 0 bases, the J end by 2 bases, with 3 bases between. CDR1 and CDR2 from the germline V gene are SEHNR and FQNEAQ (reference sequence). CDR3 size: 13 residues. CDR3 protein: CASSLAITDTQYF. In nucleotides, the CDR3 is TGTGCCAGCAGCTTAGCCATCACAGATACGCAGTATTTT.

A few counts support this clonotype. This chain links TRBV6-2 or TRBV6-3 with TRBJ2-5; D perhaps matches TRBD1 (6 bases). This CDR3 is built from 13 residues. V was pared by 7 bases and J by 2 bases, with 11 bases between. CDR1 MNHEY and CDR2 SVGEGT come from the germline V gene. CDR3 DNA sequence: TGTGCCAGCATCCCCGGACAGCAAGAGACCCAGTACTTC. It is translated as CASIPGQQETQYF.

This sequence joins TRBV20-1 and TRBJ2-5; D perhaps matches TRBD2 (6 bases). Trimming removed 3 bases from V and 5 bases from J, with 10 bases in between. The germline V gene has CDR1 DFQATT and CDR2 SNEGSKA (reference sequence). The CDR3 covers 12 residues. CDR3 loop: CSARWGLETQYF. The CDR3 coding sequence is TGCAGTGCTAGGTGGGGACTCGAGACCCAGTACTTC.

This chain joins TRBV7-6 and TRBJ2-3; no definite D call. Germline CDR1 is SGHVS and CDR2 is FNYEAQ. The CDR3 spans 14 residues. The ends were cut back, 8 bases at V and 2 bases at J, with 14 bases in the middle. CDR3: CASLSRKSTDTQYF. Written as DNA, the CDR3 is TGTGCCAGCTTGTCCAGAAAGTCCACAGATACGCAGTATTTT.

This clonotype was seen repeatedly, ten times or more. This chain connects TRBV4-2 to TRBJ2-5; 8 bases are a match to TRBD1. CDR1 LGHNA and CDR2 YNFKEQ come from the germline V gene. V lost 0 bases and J lost 5; bases outside the gene matches: 8. This CDR3 comprises 16 residues. The CDR3 DNA is TGTGCCAGCAGCCAAGATAGGTCCAGGGGGCTGGAGACCCAGTACTTC. Protein: CASSQDRSRGLETQYF.

The genes are TRBV7-9 and TRBJ1-4; D not resolved. The germline CDR1 and CDR2 sequences are SEHNR and FQNEAQ (reference sequence). The V end lost 1 base, the J end lost 7 bases, and 13 bases lay between the germline ends. The CDR3 has 15 residues. CDR3 loop: CASSLVGSRSEKLFF. CDR3 DNA: TGTGCCAGCAGCTTAGTGGGGAGCCGGAGTGAAAAACTGTTTTTT.

The rearrangement joins TRBV10-2 to TRBJ2-3; 7 bases match TRBD2. This CDR3 has 16 amino acids. Germline CDR1 WSHSY, CDR2 SAAADI. V trimming: 3 bases; J trimming: 2 bases; junction bases outside the gene matches: 8. CDR3 sequence: CASSEGSGYPTDTQYF. The CDR3, as DNA: TGCGCCAGCAGTGAAGGTAGCGGGTATCCCACAGATACGCAGTATTTT.

This clonotype was detected only a few times. The V call is TRBV29-1, the J call TRBJ2-5; 7 bases map to TRBD2. Germline CDR1 is SQVTM and CDR2 is ANQGSEA. The junction had 3 bases not matched to a gene; V was cut back by 6 bases and J by 2 bases. CDR3 length: 12 residues. CDR3 loop: CSVWGGQETQYF. CDR3 sequence (DNA): TGCAGCGTCTGGGGGGGGCAAGAGACCCAGTACTTC.

This clonotype was detected only a few times. The J gene is TRBJ2-7, the V gene TRBV20-1, with D unclear. This CDR3 is 13 amino acids long. V was shortened by 6 bases and J by 6 bases, with 18 bases between the two germline ends. Per germline, CDR1 DFQATT and CDR2 SNEGSKA (reference sequence). The chain's CDR3 is CSANYWPAVEQYF. The CDR3 DNA reads TGCAGTGCCAACTACTGGCCCGCCGTCGAGCAGTACTTC.

The gene calls are TRBV5-1 and TRBJ2-3; the D is unclear. Trimming pared 0 bases from V and 2 bases from J, leaving 13 bases between. This CDR3 contains 16 residues. CDR1 is SGHRS and CDR2 is YFSETQ in the germline V gene. The CDR3 DNA is TGCGCCAGCAGCTTGGTTCCAGGCGACCCCACAGATACGCAGTATTTT. As protein: CASSLVPGDPTDTQYF. Looking up the rest from reference TRBV5-1 and TRBJ2-3 gives the full variable domain: KAGVTQTPRYLIKTRGQQVTLSCSPISGHRSVSWYQQTPGQGLQFLFEYFSETQRNKGNFPGRFSGRQFSNSRSEMNVSTLELGDSALYLCASSLVPGDPTDTQYFGPGTRLTVL.

This clonotype turned up a few times. The chain couples TRBV6-2 or TRBV6-3 to TRBJ2-5, with TRBD1 matching over 7 bases. The CDR3 has 12 residues. The germline gives CDR1 MNHEY, CDR2 SVGEGT. V lost 7 bases and J lost 7; bases outside the gene matches: 6. The CDR3 DNA reads as TGTGCCAGCAAACGGGACAGCGGGACCCAGTACTTC. Translating gives CASKRDSGTQYF.

Only a few counts were recorded for this clonotype. CDR3 DNA: TGTGCCAGCAGCGGGGGGCGATCTGGGGCCAACGTCCTGACTTTC. It specifies CASSGGRSGANVLTF. The chain has TRBV6-1 and TRBJ2-6, with D perhaps matching TRBD2 (7 bases). Germline V gives CDR1 MNHNS, CDR2 SASEGT. The length of the CDR3 is 15 residues. V lost 6 bases to trimming and J lost 1 base, with 10 bases between them.

This clonotype was counted between two and nine times. V gene TRBV7-9 combines with J gene TRBJ2-1; 9 bases align to TRBD1. The CDR3 contains 15 residues. CDR1 is SEHNR and CDR2 is FQNEAQ in the germline V gene (reference sequence). The J segment lost 5 bases and the V segment lost 1 base, leaving 3 bases of the junction unmatched. This CDR3 reads CASSLGDRAHNEQFF. In DNA form, the CDR3 reads TGTGCCAGCAGCTTAGGGGACAGGGCCCACAATGAGCAGTTCTTC.

Only a few counts were recorded for this clonotype. J is TRBJ1-5 and V is TRBV6-2 or TRBV6-3, with 8 bases aligning to TRBD1. The V gene end was trimmed by 10 bases and the J gene end by 6 bases; junction bases not matched to a gene: 14. Germline loops: CDR1 MNHEY, CDR2 SVGEGT. This CDR3 spans 15 amino acids. This CDR3 reads CATTRRTGIGQPQHF. CDR3 bases: TGTGCCACCACCCGGCGGACAGGGATCGGTCAGCCCCAGCATTTT.

This clonotype was seen a few times. The chain joins TRBV5-1 to TRBJ1-1; 9 bases align to TRBD1. V shed 4 bases, J shed 1 base, and the junction held 8 bases outside the gene matches. The CDR3 loop spans 16 amino acids. From germline, CDR1 is SGHRS and CDR2 YFSETQ. This CDR3 is CASSPYPGQGNTEAFF. CDR3 nucleotides: TGCGCCAGCAGCCCCTACCCGGGACAGGGGAACACTGAAGCTTTCTTT.

The chain recombines TRBV5-1 with TRBJ2-5, with D possibly being TRBD1 (5 bases). CDR1 and CDR2 from the germline V gene are SGHRS and YFSETQ. This CDR3 has 14 residues. Trimming cost V 5 bases and J 4 bases, with 15 bases left between them. The CDR3 DNA reads TGCGCCAGCAGAGGCCAAGGGGCATCAGAGACCCAGTACTTC. Amino acids: CASRGQGASETQYF. The variable domain in full, with the rest retrieved from reference TRBV5-1 and TRBJ2-5, is KAGVTQTPRYLIKTRGQQVTLSCSPISGHRSVSWYQQTPGQGLQFLFEYFSETQRNKGNFPGRFSGRQFSNSRSEMNVSTLELGDSALYLCASRGQGASETQYFGPGTRLLVL.

This chain connects TRBV21-1 to TRBJ1-2. TRBV21-1 is marked as a pseudogene. The CDR3 is 15 amino acids. The CDR3 DNA follows: TGTGCCAGCTTGGTTAGAAGGCGGGAAAACTATGGCTACACCTTC. Its protein is CASLVRRRENYGYTF.

This chain connects TRBV7-2 to TRBJ1-1, with D uncertain. The length of the CDR3 is 15 residues. From germline, CDR1 is SGHTA and CDR2 FQGNSA. V lost 3 bases and J lost 4, with 15 bases in between. The CDR3 spells CASSFNGVSSTEAFF. The CDR3 coding sequence is TGTGCCAGCAGCTTTAACGGGGTTTCCTCCACTGAAGCTTTCTTT.

This clonotype was counted between two and nine times. The chain is built from TRBV5-1 and TRBJ2-4; TRBD2 might be the D (5 bases). The CDR3 sequence is 12 residues long. V was pared by 1 base and J by 9 bases, with 8 bases between. Germline CDR1 reads SGHRS; CDR2 reads YFSETQ. DNA of the CDR3: TGCGCCAGCAGCTTGTTTGAGGGCATTCAGTACTTC. It encodes CASSLFEGIQYF.

This chain links TRBV30 with TRBJ1-6, with 9 positions matching TRBD1. The trim removed 3 bases at V and 9 bases at J, leaving 9 bases unmatched. Germline CDR1 is GTSNPN and CDR2 is SVGIG (reference sequence). This CDR3 spans 15 amino acids. CDR3 residues: CAWSRNRDRVSPLHF. The CDR3 DNA is TGTGCCTGGAGCAGAAACCGGGACAGGGTTTCACCCCTCCACTTT. The full variable domain, with the rest looked up from reference TRBV30 and TRBJ1-6, is SQTIHQWPATLVQPVGSPLSLECTVEGTSNPNLYWYRQAAGRGLQLLFYSVGIGQISSEVPQNLSASRPQDRQFILSSKKLLLSDSGFYLCAWSRNRDRVSPLHFGNGTRLTVT.

This clonotype has only a few counts. The chain employs TRBV4-2 and TRBJ1-4; 7 nucleotides match TRBD1. CDR1 is LGHNA, CDR2 YNFKEQ, per germline. J gave up 10 bases and V 1 base, and 9 bases lay outside the gene matches. This CDR3 is 15 amino acids long. The CDR3 sequence: CASSQVGDSFGKLFF. CDR3 sequence (DNA): TGTGCCAGCAGCCAAGTCGGGGACAGCTTCGGAAAACTGTTTTTT.

This clonotype was counted a few times. The J gene is TRBJ1-5, the V gene TRBV4-3; 7 bases fit TRBD1. CDR1 and CDR2 (germline): LGHNA, YSLEER. Trimming cost V 4 bases and J 6 bases; bases outside gene matches: 6. The CDR3 length is 14 residues. DNA of the CDR3: TGCGCCAGCAGCCGGGACAGATTAAGTCAGCCCCAGCATTTT. Its protein is CASSRDRLSQPQHF.

This clonotype has just a few counts. The chain uses TRBV19 and TRBJ1-3; D is perhaps TRBD1 (5 bases). The germline gives CDR1 LNHDA, CDR2 SQIVND (reference sequence). The CDR3 totals 15 residues. V shed 11 bases and J shed 0 bases, with 17 bases lying between them. CDR3 DNA: TGTGCCTCGAGCGATCAAGGGGCCTCTGGAAACACCATATATTTT. Translating gives CASSDQGASGNTIYF.

This clonotype was recorded at least ten times. V is TRBV4-1 and J is TRBJ2-3; TRBD2 agrees at 7 bases. The CDR3 is made up of 16 amino acids. Germline values: CDR1 MGHRA, CDR2 YSYEKL. V shed 0 bases, J shed 0 bases, and the junction held 3 bases outside the gene matches. DNA for the CDR3: TGCGCCAGCAGCCAAGAGGGACTACCTAGCACAGATACGCAGTATTTT. Amino acid sequence: CASSQEGLPSTDTQYF.

This clonotype was counted only a few times. V gene TRBV7-3 combines with J gene TRBJ2-1; TRBD1 agrees at 10 bases. The CDR3 loop spans 16 amino acids. Germline V gives CDR1 SGHTA, CDR2 FQGTGA. V dropped 5 bases and J dropped 9; count of bases not matched to a gene: 13. The CDR3 sequence: CASSPLGDRGRGEQFF. CDR3 nucleotide sequence: TGTGCCAGCAGCCCCTTAGGTGACAGGGGGCGAGGTGAGCAGTTCTTC.